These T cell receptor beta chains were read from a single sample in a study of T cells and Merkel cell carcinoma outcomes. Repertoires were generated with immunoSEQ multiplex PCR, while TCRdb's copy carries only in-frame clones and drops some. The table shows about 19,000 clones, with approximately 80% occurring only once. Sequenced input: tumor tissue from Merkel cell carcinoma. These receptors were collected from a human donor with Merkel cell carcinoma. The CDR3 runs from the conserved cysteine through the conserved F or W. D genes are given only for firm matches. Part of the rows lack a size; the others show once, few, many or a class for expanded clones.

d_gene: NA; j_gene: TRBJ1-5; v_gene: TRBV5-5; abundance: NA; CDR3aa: CASSLGFSGYQPQHF; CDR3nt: TGTGCCAGCAGCTTGGGATTTTCAGGGTATCAGCCCCAGCATTTT
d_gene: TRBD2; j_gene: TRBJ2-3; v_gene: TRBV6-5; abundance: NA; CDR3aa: CASKAGGLDTQYF; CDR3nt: TGTGCCAGCAAAGCGGGGGGGCTGGATACGCAGTATTTT
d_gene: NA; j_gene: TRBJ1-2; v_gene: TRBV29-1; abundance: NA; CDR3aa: CSVEGGLWGYTF; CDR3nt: TGCAGCGTTGAGGGGGGACTGTGGGGCTACACCTTC
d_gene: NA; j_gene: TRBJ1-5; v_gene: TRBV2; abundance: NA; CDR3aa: CASSEREGHQPQHF; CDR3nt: TGTGCCAGCAGTGAACGTGAGGGGCATCAGCCCCAGCATTTT
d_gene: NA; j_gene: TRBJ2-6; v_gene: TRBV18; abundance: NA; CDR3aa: CASSRTPQEDRSLLYGVLTF; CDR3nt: TGTGCCAGCTCACGCACCCCCCAGGAGGATAGGTCACTCTTATATGGCGTCCTGACTTTC
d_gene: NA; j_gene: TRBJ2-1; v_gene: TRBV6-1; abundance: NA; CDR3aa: CASSEQGWDEQFF; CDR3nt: TGTGCCAGCAGTGAACAGGGGTGGGATGAGCAGTTCTTC
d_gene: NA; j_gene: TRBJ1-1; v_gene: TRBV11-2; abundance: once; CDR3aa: CASSLGIGLAEAFF; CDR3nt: TGTGCCAGCAGCTTAGGCATCGGTTTGGCTGAAGCTTTCTTT
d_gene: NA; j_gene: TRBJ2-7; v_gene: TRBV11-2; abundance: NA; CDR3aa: CASSLGRSEQYF; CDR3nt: TGTGCCAGCAGTCTAGGCCGTAGCGAGCAGTACTTC
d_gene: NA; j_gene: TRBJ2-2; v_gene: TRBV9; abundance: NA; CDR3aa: CASGRGHAGATGELFF; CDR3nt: TGTGCCAGCGGCAGGGGTCACGCAGGGGCCACCGGGGAGCTGTTTTTT
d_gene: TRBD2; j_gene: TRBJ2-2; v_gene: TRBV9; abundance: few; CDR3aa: CASSVDGGDTGELFF; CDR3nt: TGTGCCAGCAGCGTAGATGGGGGGGACACCGGGGAGCTGTTTTTT
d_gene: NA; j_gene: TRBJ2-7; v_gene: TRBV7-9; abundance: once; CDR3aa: CASSFGGASYEQYF; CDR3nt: TGTGCCAGCAGCTTCGGGGGCGCGTCCTACGAGCAGTACTTC
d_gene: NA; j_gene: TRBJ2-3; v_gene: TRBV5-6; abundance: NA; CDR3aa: CASKVPGSIDTQYF; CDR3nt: TGTGCCAGCAAAGTCCCAGGGTCTATAGATACGCAGTATTTT
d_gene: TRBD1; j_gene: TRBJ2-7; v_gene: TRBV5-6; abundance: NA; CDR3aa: CASSLNGQGVQF; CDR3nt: TGTGCCAGCAGCCTCAATGGACAGGGGGTACAATTC
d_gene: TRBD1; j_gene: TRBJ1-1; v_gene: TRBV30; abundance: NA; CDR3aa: CAWGQGLVNTEAFF; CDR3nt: TGTGCCTGGGGACAGGGTTTGGTGAACACTGAAGCTTTCTTT
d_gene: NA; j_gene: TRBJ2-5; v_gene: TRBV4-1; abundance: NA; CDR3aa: CASRVVSSGWETQYF; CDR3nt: TGCGCCAGCCGCGTAGTGAGCTCCGGTTGGGAGACCCAGTACTTC
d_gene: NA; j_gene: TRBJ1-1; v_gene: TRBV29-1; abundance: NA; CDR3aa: CSVRTRGDTEAFF; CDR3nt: TGCAGCGTTCGAACACGGGGGGACACTGAAGCTTTCTTT
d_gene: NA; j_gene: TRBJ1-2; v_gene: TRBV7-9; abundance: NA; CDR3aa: CASSLGGRDYGYTF; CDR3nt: TGTGCCAGCAGCTTAGGCGGGAGGGACTACGGCTACACCTTC
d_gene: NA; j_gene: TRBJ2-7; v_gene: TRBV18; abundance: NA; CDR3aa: CASSRARSYEQYF; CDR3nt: TGTGCCAGCTCACGAGCCCGTTCCTACGAGCAGTACTTC
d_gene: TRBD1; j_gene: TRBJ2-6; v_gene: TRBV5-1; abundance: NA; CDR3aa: CASSSRTGVRSGANVLTF; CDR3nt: TGCGCCAGCAGCTCCCGGACAGGGGTCCGCTCTGGGGCCAACGTCCTGACTTTC
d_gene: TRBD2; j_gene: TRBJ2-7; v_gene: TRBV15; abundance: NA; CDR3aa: CATSRGLAGIYEQYF; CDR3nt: TGTGCCACCAGCAGAGGACTAGCGGGTATATACGAGCAGTACTTC
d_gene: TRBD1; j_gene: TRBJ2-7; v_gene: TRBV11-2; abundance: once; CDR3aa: CASSLITPGTASYEQYF; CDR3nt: TGTGCCAGCAGCCTAATCACCCCCGGGACAGCCTCCTACGAGCAGTACTTC
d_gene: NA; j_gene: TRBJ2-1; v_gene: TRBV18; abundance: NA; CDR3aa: CASSPGGYNEQFF; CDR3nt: TGTGCCAGCTCACCAGGAGGGTACAATGAGCAGTTCTTC
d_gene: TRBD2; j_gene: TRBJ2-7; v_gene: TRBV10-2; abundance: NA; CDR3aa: CASSERLAGGEQYF; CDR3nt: TGCGCCAGCAGTGAGAGACTAGCGGGAGGCGAGCAGTACTTC
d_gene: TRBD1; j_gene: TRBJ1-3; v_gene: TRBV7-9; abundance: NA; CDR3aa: CASSHTGQRRNTIYF; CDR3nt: TGTGCCAGCAGCCATACGGGACAGCGAAGAAACACCATATATTTT
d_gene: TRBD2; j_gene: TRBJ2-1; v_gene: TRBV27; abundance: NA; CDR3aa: CASSPIAGAPYNEQFF; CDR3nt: TGTGCCAGCAGTCCCATAGCGGGAGCCCCCTACAATGAGCAGTTCTTC
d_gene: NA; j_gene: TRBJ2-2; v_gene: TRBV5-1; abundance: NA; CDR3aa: CATPGDTGELFF; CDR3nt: TGCGCCACCCCGGGAGACACCGGGGAGCTGTTTTTT
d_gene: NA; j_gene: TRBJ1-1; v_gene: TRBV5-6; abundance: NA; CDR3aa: CASSSMGATAFF; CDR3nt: TGTGCCAGCAGCTCTATGGGGGCGACGGCTTTCTTT
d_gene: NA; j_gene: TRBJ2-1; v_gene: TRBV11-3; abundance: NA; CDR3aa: CASSPYGGRPYNEQFF; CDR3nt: TGTGCCAGCAGTCCTTACGGGGGGCGGCCCTACAATGAGCAGTTCTTC
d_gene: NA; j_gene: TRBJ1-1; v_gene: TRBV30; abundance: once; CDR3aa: CAWNTEAFF; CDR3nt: TGTGCCTGGAATACTGAAGCTTTCTTT
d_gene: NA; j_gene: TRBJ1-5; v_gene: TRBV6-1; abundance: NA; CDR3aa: CASSEDQPQHF; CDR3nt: TGTGCCAGCAGTGAAGATCAGCCCCAGCATTTT
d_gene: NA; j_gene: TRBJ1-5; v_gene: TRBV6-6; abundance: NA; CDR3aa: CASSFSSNQPQHF; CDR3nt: TGTGCCAGCAGTTTCAGCAGCAATCAGCCCCAGCATTTT
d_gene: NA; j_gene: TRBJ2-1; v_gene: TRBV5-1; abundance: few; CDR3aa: CASSLSRGHQYNEQFF; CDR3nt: TGCGCCAGCAGCTTGAGCAGGGGACATCAATACAATGAGCAGTTCTTC
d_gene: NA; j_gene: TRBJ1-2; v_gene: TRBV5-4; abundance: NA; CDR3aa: CASSSRTNYGYTF; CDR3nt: TGTGCCAGCAGTAGCCGTACTAACTATGGCTACACCTTC
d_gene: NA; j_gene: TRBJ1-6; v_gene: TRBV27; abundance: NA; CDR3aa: CANGASLLHF; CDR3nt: TGTGCCAACGGGGCCTCACTCCTCCACTTT
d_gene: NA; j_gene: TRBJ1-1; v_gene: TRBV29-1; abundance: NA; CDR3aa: CSVLRTPEAFF; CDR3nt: TGCAGCGTTCTCAGGACACCTGAAGCTTTCTTT
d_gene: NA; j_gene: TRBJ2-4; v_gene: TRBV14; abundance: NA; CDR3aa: CASSQQGLNIQYF; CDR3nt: TGTGCCAGCAGCCAGCAGGGGTTAAACATTCAGTACTTC
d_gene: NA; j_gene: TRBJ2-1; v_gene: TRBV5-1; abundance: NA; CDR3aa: CASSLDSPSSYNEQFF; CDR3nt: TGCGCCAGCAGCTTGGATAGCCCGAGCTCCTACAATGAGCAGTTCTTC
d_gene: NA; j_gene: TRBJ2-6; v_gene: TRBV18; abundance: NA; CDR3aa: CASSPLIQERLSGANVLTF; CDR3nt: TGTGCCAGCTCACCCCTTATCCAGGAGAGGCTCTCTGGGGCCAACGTCCTGACTTTC
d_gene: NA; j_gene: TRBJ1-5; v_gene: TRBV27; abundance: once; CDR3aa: CASRRTAPQKNNQPQHF; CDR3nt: TGTGCCAGCAGACGTACAGCACCACAGAAAAACAATCAGCCCCAGCATTTT